The rows below give T cell receptor beta chains drawn from one sample of a study of blood T cell repertoires in COVID-19. Profiling relied on immunoSEQ multiplex PCR, and the TCRdb table lists in-frame clones only, not all of them. In the table there are 250,000 to 300,000 clones, approximately 88% of which are singletons. Sequences were obtained from PBMCs or T cells enriched from blood (not recorded which). These receptors all stem from a woman in her 30s who had recovered from COVID-19. The CDR3 runs from the conserved cysteine through the conserved F or W. A D gene is named only where the DNA matches it firmly. Some rows have no size entry. The others give once, few or many, or a class for an expanded clone.

>TRBV30|-|15|TRBJ2-1|-
TGTGCCTGGACAAAGGGGGGAGGGGCCTACAATGAGCAGTTCTTC
CAWTKGGGAYNEQFF
>TRBV7-9|TRBD1|14|TRBJ1-3|-
TGTGCCAGCAGACCAACAGGGGGGGGAAACACCATATATTTT
CASRPTGGGNTIYF
>TRBV9|-|17|TRBJ1-3|-
TGTGCCAGCAGCGTAGTGGATTTCCAGGACTCTGGAAACACCATATATTTT
CASSVVDFQDSGNTIYF
>TRBV2|-|14|TRBJ2-3|-
TGTGCCAGCCTTCTAAGGGGATACACAGATACGCAGTATTTT
CASLLRGYTDTQYF
>TRBV9|-|15|TRBJ2-6|-
TGTGCCAGCAGCGTAGTTCTCTCTGGGGCCAACGTCCTGACTTTC
CASSVVLSGANVLTF
>TRBV2|-|14|TRBJ2-7|-
TGTGCCAGCAGTGAAGGGAGTCGCTCCTACGGGCAGTACTTC
CASSEGSRSYGQYF
>TRBV6-5|-|11|TRBJ2-6|-
TGTGCCAGCTCCTCGGCCAACGTCCTGACTTTC
CASSSANVLTF
>TRBV2|-|16|TRBJ1-5|-
TGTGCCAGCAGTGGGGGCACAGGAGATAGCAATCAGCCCCAGCATTTT
CASSGGTGDSNQPQHF
>TRBV4-1|TRBD1|14|TRBJ1-2|-
TGCGCCAGCAGCCACCTGACAGGGGACGGCGGCTACACCTTC
CASSHLTGDGGYTF
>TRBV19|-|15|TRBJ1-5|once
TGTGCCAGTCGGCACCGAGGAAGCCTGTGGCAGCCCCAGCATTTT
CASRHRGSLWQPQHF
>TRBV19|-|13|TRBJ1-5|-
TGTGCCACCACGGACAGTAGCAATCAGCCCCAGCATTTT
CATTDSSNQPQHF
>TRBV9|-|14|TRBJ1-5|-
TGTGCCAGCAGCGTAGAAGGGGATTATCAGCCCCAGCATTTT
CASSVEGDYQPQHF
>TRBV6-4|TRBD2|17|TRBJ2-3|-
TGTGCCAGCAGTGAATCGGCTAGCGGGAGTAGCACAGATACGCAGTATTTT
CASSESASGSSTDTQYF
>TRBV11-2|TRBD1|13|TRBJ1-1|-
TGTGCCAGCAGCGATTACCCGGGACAGGGGGCTTTCTTT
CASSDYPGQGAFF
>TRBV27|-|16|TRBJ2-1|-
TGTGCCAGCAGCTGGACAGTGGCCTACTCCTACAATGAGCAGTTCTTC
CASSWTVAYSYNEQFF
>TRBV3-1/TRBV3-2|-|13|TRBJ2-7|once
TGTGCCAGCAGCCCGGGAACCCACTACGAGCAGTACTTC
CASSPGTHYEQYF
>TRBV7-3|-|15|TRBJ2-3|-
TGTGCCAGCAGCTTAAGGGGCAGAAGCACAGATACGCAGTATTTT
CASSLRGRSTDTQYF
>TRBV27|TRBD1|17|TRBJ1-6|-
TGTGCCAGCAGTTCATACCCCCCAGGGGGAGGAAATTCACCCCTCCACTTT
CASSSYPPGGGNSPLHF
>TRBV10-1|TRBD1|18|TRBJ2-1|-
TGCGCCAGCAGTGTAAGGGAGACAGGGGCTACACAGTGCGGTGAGCAGTTCTTC
CASSVRETGATQCGEQFF
>TRBV6-1|TRBD1|16|TRBJ1-6|-
TGTGCCAGCAGTGAGGAGAGGGGGCCCGCGAATTCACCCCTCCACTTT
CASSEERGPANSPLHF
>TRBV5-5|TRBD1|15|TRBJ1-1|-
TGTGCCAGCAGCTTGTCAGGGGGCTTGAACACTGAAGCTTTCTTT
CASSLSGGLNTEAFF
>TRBV5-1|-|16|TRBJ2-3|-
TGCGCCAGCAGCTTGGTTGGGGGCCGTAGCACAGATACGCAGTATTTT
CASSLVGGRSTDTQYF
>TRBV5-1|-|15|TRBJ1-1|-
TGCGCCAGCAGCTTGGCCGGGCAGGGAAGGACTGAAGCTTTCTTT
CASSLAGQGRTEAFF
>TRBV29-1|TRBD1|12|TRBJ1-2|once
TGCAGCGTTCGTACAGGGGGGTTCGGCTACACCTTC
CSVRTGGFGYTF
>TRBV5-6|-|14|TRBJ2-7|-
TGTGCCAGCAGCTTAGGCCCAGCGGGCTACGAGCAGTACTTC
CASSLGPAGYEQYF
>TRBV29-1|-|13|TRBJ2-7|-
TGCAGCGTTTTAGGACAGTCGGAGGCTGAGCAGTACTTC
CSVLGQSEAEQYF
>TRBV4-1|-|14|TRBJ1-2|-
TGCGCCAGCAGCCAACCACAGGTCGGGGGTGGCTACACCTTC
CASSQPQVGGGYTF
>TRBV7-3|-|15|TRBJ2-3|-
TGTGCCAGCAGCCGTGGGGTAGCGCTCACAGATACGCAGTATTTT
CASSRGVALTDTQYF
>TRBV6-5|TRBD1|14|TRBJ1-2|-
TGTGCCAGCACGACGACAGGGCCCAGCTATGGCTACACCTTC
CASTTTGPSYGYTF
>TRBV24-1|-|15|TRBJ2-4|-
TGTGCCACCAGATCGACAGGCTCCACCAAAAACATTCAGTACTTC
CATRSTGSTKNIQYF
>TRBV5-6|TRBD1|17|TRBJ1-6|-
TGTGCCAGCAGAGACAGGGGTTCAGGGGGAGCAAATTCACCCCTCCACTTT
CASRDRGSGGANSPLHF
>TRBV30|-|15|TRBJ1-2|-
TGTGCCTGGAGACCCTTCGGGACTGCACGGAATGGCTACACCTTC
CAWRPFGTARNGYTF
>TRBV9|-|16|TRBJ2-2|-
TGTGCCAGCAGCGTAGACGGGGGAAAGTTCGGCGGGGAGCTGTTTTTT
CASSVDGGKFGGELFF
>TRBV15|-|14|TRBJ2-3|-
TGTGCCACCAGCAGAGATTTAGGGGGATATACGCAGTATTTT
CATSRDLGGYTQYF
>TRBV4-2|TRBD2|18|TRBJ2-1|-
TGTGCCAGCAGCCAAGAAAGGGGCGGGAGGCAACTCTACAATGAGCAGTTCTTC
CASSQERGGRQLYNEQFF
>TRBV19|-|22|TRBJ2-3|-
TGTGCCAGTAGTATACCTCGGGGTCCCACCAAACTCAATGCGGTTCAACGAGATACGCAGTATTTT
CASSIPRGPTKLNAVQRDTQYF
>TRBV9|-|14|TRBJ1-6|-
TGTGCCAGCAGCGTAAAAGGGGATCATTCACCCCTCCACTTT
CASSVKGDHSPLHF
>TRBV27|-|14|TRBJ2-7|-
TGTGCCAGCAGTCCACACAGGGAGTTCTACGAGCAGTACTTC
CASSPHREFYEQYF
>TRBV7-8|-|15|TRBJ1-2|few
TGTGCCAGCAGCCCAAAAGACAGCTTACCCTATGGCTACACCTTC
CASSPKDSLPYGYTF